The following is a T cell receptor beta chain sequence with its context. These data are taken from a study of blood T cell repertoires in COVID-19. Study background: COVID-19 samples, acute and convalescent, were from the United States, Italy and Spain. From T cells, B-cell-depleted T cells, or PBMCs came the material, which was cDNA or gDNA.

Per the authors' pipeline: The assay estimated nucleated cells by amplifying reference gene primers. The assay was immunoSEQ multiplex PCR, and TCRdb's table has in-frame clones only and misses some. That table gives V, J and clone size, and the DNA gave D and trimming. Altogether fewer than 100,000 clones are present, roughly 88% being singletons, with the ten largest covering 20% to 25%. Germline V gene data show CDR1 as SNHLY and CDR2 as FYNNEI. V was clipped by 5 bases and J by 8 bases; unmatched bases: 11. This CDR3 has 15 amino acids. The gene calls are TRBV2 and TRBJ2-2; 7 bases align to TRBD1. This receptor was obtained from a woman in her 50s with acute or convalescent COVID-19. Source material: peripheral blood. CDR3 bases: TGTGCCAGCAGTTGGGGGACAGTACTTTCGGGGGAGCTGTTTTTT. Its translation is CASSWGTVLSGELFF.